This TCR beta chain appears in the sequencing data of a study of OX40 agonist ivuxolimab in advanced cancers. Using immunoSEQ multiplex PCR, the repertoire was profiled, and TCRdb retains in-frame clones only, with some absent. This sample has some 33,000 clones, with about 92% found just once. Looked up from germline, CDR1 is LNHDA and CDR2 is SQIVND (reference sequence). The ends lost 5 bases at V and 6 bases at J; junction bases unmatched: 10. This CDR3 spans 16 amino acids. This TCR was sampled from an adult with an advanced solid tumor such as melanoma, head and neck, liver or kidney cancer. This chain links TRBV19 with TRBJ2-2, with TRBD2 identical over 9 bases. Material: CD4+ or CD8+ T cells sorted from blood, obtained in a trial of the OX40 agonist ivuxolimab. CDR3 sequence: CASSATSSGMAGELFF. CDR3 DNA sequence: TGTGCCAGTAGTGCGACCTCTAGCGGGATGGCCGGGGAGCTGTTTTTT.